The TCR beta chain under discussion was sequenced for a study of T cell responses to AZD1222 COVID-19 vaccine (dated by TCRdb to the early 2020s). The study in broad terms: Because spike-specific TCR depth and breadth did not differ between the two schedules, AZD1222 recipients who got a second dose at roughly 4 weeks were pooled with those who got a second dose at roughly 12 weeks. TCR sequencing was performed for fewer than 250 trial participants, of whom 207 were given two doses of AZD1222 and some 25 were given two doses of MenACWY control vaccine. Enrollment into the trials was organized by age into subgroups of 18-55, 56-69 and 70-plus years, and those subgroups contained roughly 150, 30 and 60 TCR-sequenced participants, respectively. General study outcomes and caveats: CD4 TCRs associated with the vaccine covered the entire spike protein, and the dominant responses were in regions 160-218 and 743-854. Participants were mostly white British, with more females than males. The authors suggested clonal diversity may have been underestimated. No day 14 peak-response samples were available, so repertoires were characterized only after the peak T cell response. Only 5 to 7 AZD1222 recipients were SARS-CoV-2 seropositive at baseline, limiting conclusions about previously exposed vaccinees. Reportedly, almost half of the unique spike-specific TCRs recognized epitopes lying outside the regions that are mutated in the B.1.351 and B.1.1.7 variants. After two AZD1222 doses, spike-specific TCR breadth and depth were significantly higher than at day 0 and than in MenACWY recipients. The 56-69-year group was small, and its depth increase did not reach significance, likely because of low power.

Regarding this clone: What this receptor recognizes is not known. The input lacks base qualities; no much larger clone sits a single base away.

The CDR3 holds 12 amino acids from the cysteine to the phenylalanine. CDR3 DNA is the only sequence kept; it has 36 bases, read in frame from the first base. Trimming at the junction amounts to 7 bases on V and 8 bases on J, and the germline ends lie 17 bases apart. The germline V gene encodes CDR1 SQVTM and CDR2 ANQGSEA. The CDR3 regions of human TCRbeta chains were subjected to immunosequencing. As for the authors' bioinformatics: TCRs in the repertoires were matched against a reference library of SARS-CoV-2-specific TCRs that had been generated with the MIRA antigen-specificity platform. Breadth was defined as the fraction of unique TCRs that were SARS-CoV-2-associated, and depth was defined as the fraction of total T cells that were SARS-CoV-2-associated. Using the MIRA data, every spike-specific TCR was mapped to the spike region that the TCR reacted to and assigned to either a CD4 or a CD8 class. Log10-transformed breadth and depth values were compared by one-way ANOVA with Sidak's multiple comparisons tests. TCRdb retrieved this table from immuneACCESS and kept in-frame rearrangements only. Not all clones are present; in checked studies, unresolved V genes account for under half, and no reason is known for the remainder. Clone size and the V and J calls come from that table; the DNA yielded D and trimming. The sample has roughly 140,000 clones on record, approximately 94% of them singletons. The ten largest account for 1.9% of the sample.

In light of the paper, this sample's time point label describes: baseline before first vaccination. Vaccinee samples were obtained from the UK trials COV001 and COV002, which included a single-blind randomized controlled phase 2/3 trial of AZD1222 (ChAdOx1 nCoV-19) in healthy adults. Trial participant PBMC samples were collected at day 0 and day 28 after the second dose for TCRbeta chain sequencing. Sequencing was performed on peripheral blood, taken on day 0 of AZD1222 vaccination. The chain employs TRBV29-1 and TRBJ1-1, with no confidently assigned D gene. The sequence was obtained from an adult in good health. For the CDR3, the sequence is CSALPVGREAFF. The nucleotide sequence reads TGCAGCGCCCTACCGGTGGGTCGAGAAGCTTTCTTT.